The 26 T cell receptor beta chains presented below share a single source sample, sequenced in a study of cytomegalovirus exposure and HLA in healthy donors. The PCR was carried out with 60 Vbeta primers and 13 Jbeta primers. Only in-frame clones appear in the TCRdb table, and some are missing; sequencing was by immunoSEQ multiplex PCR. This table holds 120,000 or so clones, 60% to 75% found once. The sample taken for sequencing was PBMCs. These receptors were taken from a woman aged 35 to 49 in good health and CMV-seropositive.

This clone was found a few times. The chain links TRBV2 to TRBJ2-2, with 14 bases identical to TRBD2. The CDR3 has 16 residues. The germline V gene encodes CDR1 SNHLY and CDR2 FYNNEI. After removal of 5 bases from V and 7 bases from J, the junction contained 6 bases not matched to a gene. The CDR3 DNA sequence: TGTGCCAGCAGTCCTGGACTAGCGGGGGGACGCGGGGAGCTGTTTTTT. It yields the protein CASSPGLAGGRGELFF.

The V call is TRBV18, the J call TRBJ1-1; 8 bases align to TRBD1. After removal of 3 bases from V and 5 bases from J, the junction contained 5 bases not matched to a gene. The germline CDR1 and CDR2 sequences are KGHSH and LQKENI. The CDR3 sequence is 14 residues long. This CDR3 is CASSPRTGWTEAFF. CDR3 nucleotides: TGTGCCAGCTCACCGCGGACAGGGTGGACTGAAGCTTTCTTT.

As to this clone: The junction departs from germline at one end; a sequencing error may be responsible. V is TRBV7-7 and J is TRBJ2-1, with no clear D. CDR3 size: 13 residues. Germline CDR1 SSHAT, CDR2 FNYEAQ (reference sequence). In DNA, the CDR3 is TGTGCTAGCAGCTTACTCGCGCACAATGAGCAGTTCTTC. Protein product: CASSLLAHNEQFF.

The J gene is TRBJ2-1, the V gene TRBV6-5, with 9 positions matching TRBD2. Looked up from germline, CDR1 is MNHEY and CDR2 is SVGAGI. Trimming removed 0 bases from V and 10 bases from J; junction bases left unmatched: 1. CDR3 length: 13 residues. The CDR3 DNA sequence: TGTGCCAGCAGTTACTCCACTAGCGGGGAGCAGTTCTTC. This gives the protein CASSYSTSGEQFF.

The CDR3 DNA reads as TGCGCCAGCAGCACCTCGAGACATTACGGGGACAATGAGCAGTTCTTC. Translating it yields CASSTSRHYGDNEQFF. The chain carries TRBV5-1 and TRBJ2-1; D may be TRBD2 (5 bases). Trimming pared 4 bases from V and 5 bases from J, leaving 19 bases between. The CDR3 spans 16 residues. CDR1 and CDR2 (germline): SGHRS, YFSETQ.

The V call is TRBV7-3, the J call TRBJ2-3; 9 bases agree with TRBD1. CDR1 is SGHTA, CDR2 FQGTGA, per germline. The CDR3 runs 16 residues. V was pared by 5 bases and J by 1 base, with 7 bases of the junction left unmatched. CDR3 region: CASSRQGQGGTDTQYF. The CDR3 DNA reads TGTGCCAGCAGCCGTCAGGGACAGGGCGGCACAGATACGCAGTATTTT.

V gene TRBV9 combines with J gene TRBJ1-1; D remains unclear. Germline CDR1 SGDLS, CDR2 YYNGEE. Trimming cost V 7 bases and J 5 bases, with 15 bases left between them. The CDR3 sequence is 13 residues long. CDR3 residues: CASLGRTGTEAFF. The DNA for the CDR3 is TGTGCCAGCCTGGGCAGAACGGGGACTGAAGCTTTCTTT.

The chain links TRBV9 to TRBJ1-2; D is possibly TRBD1 (5 bases). V was trimmed by 0 bases and J by 6 bases, leaving 9 bases between them. This CDR3 has 13 residues. From germline, CDR1 is SGDLS and CDR2 YYNGEE. CDR3 DNA sequence: TGTGCCAGCAGCGTAGGACAGAACCATGGCTACACCTTC. Its protein product is CASSVGQNHGYTF.

The rearrangement links TRBV4-2 to TRBJ2-1, with 8 positions matching TRBD1. Losses at the gene ends were 0 bases for V and 5 bases for J; bases not matched to a gene: 6. Germline values: CDR1 LGHNA, CDR2 YNFKEQ. The CDR3 spans 16 residues. Here the CDR3 DNA reads TGTGCCAGCAGCCAAGATGCGACAGGGGTTGACAATGAGCAGTTCTTC. Its translation: CASSQDATGVDNEQFF.

The gene calls are TRBV2 and TRBJ2-2; 12 nucleotides agree with TRBD2. The CDR3 consists of 15 residues. V lost 10 bases and J lost 7; bases outside the gene matches: 10. CDR1 is SNHLY and CDR2 is FYNNEI in the germline V gene. The CDR3: CATRRLAGDDGELFF. The DNA of the CDR3 is TGTGCCACTCGGCGACTAGCGGGAGACGACGGGGAGCTGTTTTTT.

This clone was recorded a few times. Here the CDR3 reads CASSAGQLANTQYF. CDR3 nucleotides: TGTGCCAGCAGCGCCGGACAGCTGGCGAATACGCAGTATTTT. The chain employs TRBV9 and TRBJ2-3; possible D gene TRBD1, 6 bases. With 3 bases removed from V and 7 bases from J, the gap between germline ends came to 15 bases. Germline V lookup: CDR1 SGDLS, CDR2 YYNGEE. The CDR3 covers 14 residues.

V and J are TRBV25-1 and TRBJ2-2, with D possibly matching TRBD1 (6 bases). V shed 10 bases and J shed 0 bases, with 12 bases lying between them. CDR1 is MGHDK, CDR2 SYGVNS, per germline. The CDR3 runs 14 residues. The CDR3 DNA reads as TGTGCCACCCGGGACACAACGAACACCGGGGAGCTGTTTTTT. It codes for CATRDTTNTGELFF.

The rearrangement joins TRBV18 to TRBJ1-1; 11 nucleotides align to TRBD1. Germline-derived CDR1 and CDR2 are KGHSH and LQKENI. The CDR3 loop spans 15 amino acids. The ends lost 3 bases at V and 2 bases at J; junction bases unmatched: 2. CDR3 coding DNA: TGTGCCAGCTCACCGGACAGGGGGCGAAACACTGAAGCTTTCTTT. This encodes CASSPDRGRNTEAFF.

The chain uses TRBV11-1 and TRBJ1-2; D gene uncertain. Germline loops: CDR1 SGHAT, CDR2 FQDESV (reference sequence). The CDR3 length is 13 residues. V lost 5 bases, J lost 5 bases, and 12 bases lay in between. In DNA form, the CDR3 reads TGTGCCAGCAGCCCTCTGGGAGTATATGGCTACACCTTC. Translation: CASSPLGVYGYTF.

The rearrangement joins TRBV18 to TRBJ2-5, with 8 bases fitting TRBD1. V lost 3 bases, J lost 5 bases, and 11 bases stayed unmatched. CDR1 KGHSH and CDR2 LQKENI come from the germline V gene. This CDR3 contains 16 residues. The CDR3 DNA is TGTGCCAGCTCACCCCTCGTGGCAGGGGGCCGGGAGACCCAGTACTTC. This translates into CASSPLVAGGRETQYF.

This clone was seen only a few times. The V call is TRBV4-1, the J call TRBJ2-5; 8 positions agree with TRBD2. After removal of 1 base from V and 4 bases from J, the junction contained 11 bases not matched to a gene. The CDR3 is 17 residues long. CDR1 and CDR2 (germline): MGHRA, YSYEKL. DNA of the CDR3: TGCGCCAGCAGCCAAGCTCCCGGGGGGGGGAGGCCAGAGACCCAGTACTTC. As protein: CASSQAPGGGRPETQYF.

The chain carries TRBV5-1 and TRBJ1-2; 7 bases match TRBD1. The CDR3 loop spans 16 amino acids. J gave up 2 bases and V 0 bases, and 7 bases lay outside the gene matches. Germline CDR1 and CDR2: SGHRS and YFSETQ. CDR3 sequence: CASSLGVTTGNYGYTF. The CDR3, as DNA: TGCGCCAGCAGCTTGGGGGTTACGACAGGGAACTATGGCTACACCTTC. Supplemented by reference TRBV5-1 and TRBJ1-2, the full variable domain reads KAGVTQTPRYLIKTRGQQVTLSCSPISGHRSVSWYQQTPGQGLQFLFEYFSETQRNKGNFPGRFSGRQFSNSRSEMNVSTLELGDSALYLCASSLGVTTGNYGYTFGSGTRLTVV.

V usage is TRBV10-3 and J usage is TRBJ1-1; TRBD1 might be the D (5 bases). This CDR3 spans 13 amino acids. Trimming took off 0 bases at V and 5 bases at J, with 7 bases between the two ends. Germline V lookup: CDR1 ENHRY, CDR2 SYGVKD. The CDR3 DNA reads as TGTGCCATCAGTGAGTCTCGGGGGACTGAAGCTTTCTTT. Its protein product is CAISESRGTEAFF.

This clone was counted between two and nine times. The V and J genes are TRBV7-3 and TRBJ2-1, with 8 bases that match TRBD1. Germline CDR1 reads SGHTA; CDR2 reads FQGTGA. V shed 5 bases, J shed 7 bases, and the junction held 7 bases outside the gene matches. This CDR3 is 14 amino acids long. CDR3 protein: CASSQGQGRNEQFF. DNA for the CDR3: TGTGCCAGCAGCCAAGGACAGGGTAGGAATGAGCAGTTCTTC.

This clone was recorded a few times. The chain recombines TRBV7-9 with TRBJ2-1, with 9 bases identical to TRBD1. Germline-derived CDR1 and CDR2 are SEHNR and FQNEAQ (reference sequence). This CDR3 has 17 amino acids. Germline trimming cut 4 bases from V and 3 bases from J; bases unmatched to any gene: 10. The CDR3 is CASSSPPTGGVYNEQFF. The CDR3 nucleotides read TGTGCCAGCAGCTCCCCGCCGACAGGGGGTGTCTACAATGAGCAGTTCTTC.

The genes are TRBV6-6 and TRBJ2-5; D may be TRBD2 (6 bases). Trimming took 0 bases from V and 7 from J, leaving 15 bases between them. The germline gives CDR1 MNHNY, CDR2 SVGAGI (reference sequence). This CDR3 comprises 15 residues. The CDR3 here is CASSYSGPQGGTQYF. The CDR3 bases are TGTGCCAGCAGTTACTCGGGACCCCAGGGAGGGACCCAGTACTTC.

The chain has TRBV6-6 and TRBJ2-2, with 10 nucleotides matching TRBD2. CDR3 size: 15 residues. The V and J ends lost 6 bases and 7 bases, in that order; junction bases with no gene match: 8. CDR1 and CDR2 (germline): MNHNY, SVGAGI (reference sequence). Here the CDR3 DNA reads TGTGCCAGCAGCAAAGCGGGGGGGCCACACGGGGAGCTGTTTTTT. It is translated as CASSKAGGPHGELFF.

The rearrangement uses TRBV7-9 and TRBJ2-1; 8 bases line up with TRBD2. V shed 2 bases and J 0 bases; nucleotides not matched to a gene: 3. The CDR3 runs 16 residues. The germline gives CDR1 SEHNR, CDR2 FQNEAQ (reference sequence). CDR3 coding DNA: TGTGCCAGCAGCTTAACTAGCGGACCCTCCTACAATGAGCAGTTCTTC. It translates to CASSLTSGPSYNEQFF.

The genes are TRBV6-4 and TRBJ2-3; 7 nucleotides align to TRBD1. The V gene end was trimmed by 5 bases and the J gene end by 0 bases; junction bases not matched to a gene: 5. The length of the CDR3 is 15 residues. CDR1 is MRHNA, CDR2 SNTAGT, per germline. The CDR3: CASSSGQSSTDTQYF. Here the CDR3 DNA reads TGTGCCAGCAGTTCGGGACAGTCTAGCACAGATACGCAGTATTTT.

The chain joins TRBV28 to TRBJ2-3, with D unclear. Germline assignment: CDR1 MDHEN and CDR2 SYDVKM. The CDR3 spans 17 residues. The V gene lost 4 bases and the J gene lost 0 bases, with 17 bases spanning the gap. The CDR3 loop is CASSSIQASRSTDTQYF. In nucleotides, the CDR3 is TGTGCCAGCAGTTCCATTCAGGCCAGCAGAAGCACAGATACGCAGTATTTT.

This chain connects TRBV6-5 to TRBJ2-3; tentative D call: TRBD2 (6 bases). Germline V gene lookup returns CDR1 MNHEY and CDR2 SVGAGI. This CDR3 is 13 amino acids long. The V gene lost 2 bases and the J gene lost 4 bases, with 7 bases spanning the gap. CDR3 bases: TGTGCCAGCAGTTACAGGGACTCAGATACGCAGTATTTT. This gives the protein CASSYRDSDTQYF.